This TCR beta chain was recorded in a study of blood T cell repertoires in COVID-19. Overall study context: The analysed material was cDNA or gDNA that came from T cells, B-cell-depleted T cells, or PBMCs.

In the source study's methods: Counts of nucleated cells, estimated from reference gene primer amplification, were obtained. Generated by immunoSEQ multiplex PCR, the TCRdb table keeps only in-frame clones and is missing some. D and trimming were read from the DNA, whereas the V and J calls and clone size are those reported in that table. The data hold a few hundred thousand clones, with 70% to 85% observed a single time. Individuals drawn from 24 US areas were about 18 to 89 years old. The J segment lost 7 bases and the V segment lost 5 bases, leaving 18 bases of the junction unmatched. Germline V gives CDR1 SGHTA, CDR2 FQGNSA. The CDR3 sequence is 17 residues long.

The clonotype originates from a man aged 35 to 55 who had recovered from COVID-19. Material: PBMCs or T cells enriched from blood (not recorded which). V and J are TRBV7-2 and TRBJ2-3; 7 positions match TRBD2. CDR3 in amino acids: CASSPRQGGGSLYTQYF. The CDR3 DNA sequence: TGTGCCAGCAGCCCCCGGCAAGGCGGGGGTTCGTTGTATACGCAGTATTTT.